This T cell receptor (beta chain) was recorded in a study of T cells after yellow fever vaccination. Findings of the study overall: There was a possibility that FACS-sorted repertoires contained abundant clonotypes contaminating from the bulk population. After the booster, roughly 96% of CD4 and 75% to 90% of CD8 primary-response clones were re-detected.

TCRdb used MiXCR to reprocess the 5' RACE reads, holding one entry per CDR3 protein. The sample carries 500,000 to 700,000 distinct CDR3 sequences, 19% recorded once. CDR1 and CDR2 (germline): ENHRY, SYGVKD. This CDR3 has 15 amino acids. V lost 3 bases to trimming and J lost 8 bases; unmatched junction nucleotides: 12. About this clonotype itself: What it binds is unknown.

The sample here was PBMCs, taken 15 days after the yellow fever booster vaccination. This sequence was found in a man younger than 40 who received the YFV17D yellow fever vaccine. This sequence joins TRBV10-3 and TRBJ1-2; the match to TRBD1 covers 7 bases. Written as DNA, the CDR3 is TGTGCCATCAGTGAAGGGGGCAGAACCACGGGAGGCTACACCTTC. Translation: CAISEGGRTTGGYTF.